The 20 T cell receptor beta chains in this list originate from one sample, sequenced in a study of response to subunit inactivated influenza vaccine. A single record per CDR3 protein comes from TCRdb applying MiXCR to the RT-PCR reads. Of roughly 520,000 distinct CDR3 sequences listed, roughly 23% were seen once; the top ten hold 1.9%. This specimen was CD4+ T cells sorted from PBMCs, taken more than 4 days after vaccination. These receptors were collected from a man aged 50 to 59 who received an inactivated influenza vaccine.

As DNA, the CDR3 is TGTGCCAGCAGTGATAGTGGGGTGCTCTTCTATGGCTACACCTTC. The encoded protein is CASSDSGVLFYGYTF. V is TRBV6-1 and J is TRBJ1-2; D unclear. V lost 3 bases to trimming and J lost 4 bases, with 15 bases between them. CDR3 length equals 15 residues. The V gene's germline CDR1 is MNHNS and CDR2 SASEGT.

CDR3: CSAPRLAGGWTGELFF. The CDR3 nucleotides are TGCAGTGCTCCGAGACTAGCGGGAGGTTGGACCGGGGAGCTGTTTTTT. The gene calls are TRBV20-1 and TRBJ2-2, with 13 bases aligning to TRBD2. V gave up 5 bases and J gave up 5 bases; unmatched junction bases: 8. This CDR3 spans 16 amino acids. The germline V gene encodes CDR1 DFQATT and CDR2 SNEGSKA (reference sequence).

The rearrangement joins TRBV28 to TRBJ1-2; 7 nucleotides match TRBD1. This CDR3 spans 14 amino acids. The V gene end was trimmed by 6 bases and the J gene end by 8 bases; junction bases not matched to a gene: 12. Germline V lookup: CDR1 MDHEN, CDR2 SYDVKM. The CDR3 spells CASRSGQPGDGYTF. CDR3 coding DNA: TGTGCCAGCAGATCGGGACAGCCAGGGGACGGCTACACCTTC.

This clonotype showed up just a few times. The chain couples TRBV27 to TRBJ2-7; 11 bases map to TRBD1. V shed 3 bases and J 7 bases; nucleotides not matched to a gene: 5. The CDR3 spans 14 residues. Germline CDR1 and CDR2: MNHEY and SMNVEV (reference sequence). The CDR3: CASSFGTGGGEQYF. DNA of the CDR3: TGTGCCAGCAGTTTCGGGACAGGGGGTGGGGAGCAGTACTTC.

A few counts support this clonotype. This sequence joins TRBV20-1 and TRBJ2-3; D is possibly TRBD2 (7 bases). The CDR3 length is 17 residues. Per germline, CDR1 DFQATT and CDR2 SNEGSKA (reference sequence). The V end was cut by 4 bases, the J end by 1 base, with 21 bases between. The CDR3 region is CSAITGGARFRTDTQYF. CDR3 nucleotide sequence: TGCAGTGCTATAACGGGGGGCGCTCGATTTCGCACAGATACGCAGTATTTT.

This clonotype was detected only a few times. The chain has TRBV7-9 and TRBJ2-1; D uncertain. Germline V gene lookup returns CDR1 SEHNR and CDR2 FQNEAQ (reference sequence). The V and J ends lost 2 bases and 7 bases respectively, with 12 bases between them. The CDR3 contains 14 residues. CDR3 amino acids: CASSLTSPGNEQFF. As DNA, the CDR3 is TGTGCCAGCAGCTTAACGAGCCCCGGGAATGAGCAGTTCTTC.

The chain uses TRBV7-2 and TRBJ2-7, with D perhaps TRBD2 (5 bases). V shed 2 bases and J shed 6 bases, with 14 bases lying between them. The germline gives CDR1 SGHTA, CDR2 FQGNSA. The CDR3 is 14 amino acids. For the CDR3, the DNA is TGTGCCAGCAGCTTATACACCTCGGGGAGCGAGCAGTACTTC. Its protein is CASSLYTSGSEQYF.

This clonotype was recorded at least ten times. V gene TRBV18 combines with J gene TRBJ1-5; a weak D match, TRBD1 (5 bases). From germline, CDR1 is KGHSH and CDR2 LQKENI. The germline V and J ends were trimmed by 2 bases and 5 bases, with 7 bases remaining between them. This CDR3 comprises 13 residues. Written as DNA, the CDR3 is TGTGCCAGCTCACCAGGCAGGGATCAGCCCCAGCATTTT. This gives the protein CASSPGRDQPQHF.

The gene calls are TRBV7-9 and TRBJ2-5, with D perhaps matching TRBD1 (6 bases). V was clipped by 6 bases and J by 4 bases, with 9 bases between them. Germline V gene lookup returns CDR1 SEHNR and CDR2 FQNEAQ (reference sequence). There are 12 residues in the CDR3. The DNA of the CDR3 is TGTGCCAGCAGTACAGGGTCAGAGACCCAGTACTTC. Amino acids: CASSTGSETQYF.

The gene calls are TRBV6-2 or TRBV6-3 and TRBJ2-5; perhaps TRBD2 as D (6 bases). The germline V and J ends were trimmed by 6 bases and 0 bases, with 11 bases remaining between them. Germline CDR1 is MNHEY and CDR2 is SVGEGT. CDR3 length: 14 amino acids. The CDR3 coding sequence is TGTGCCAGCAGAGGACGGGAGTACCAAGAGACCCAGTACTTC. Its translation: CASRGREYQETQYF.

The rearrangement joins TRBV10-3 to TRBJ1-6; D gene ambiguous. Between the trimmed V and J ends, which lost 2 bases and 6 bases, there was a span of 5 bases. The CDR3 covers 13 residues. Per the germline V gene, CDR1 is ENHRY and CDR2 is SYGVKD. The CDR3 sequence is CAISEQPNSPLHF. CDR3 sequence (DNA): TGTGCCATCAGTGAGCAGCCTAATTCACCCCTCCACTTT.

This clonotype was seen a handful of times. This chain joins TRBV20-1 and TRBJ2-1; 10 bases align to TRBD2. Looked up from germline, CDR1 is DFQATT and CDR2 is SNEGSKA (reference sequence). The junction had 5 bases not matched to a gene; V was cut back by 2 bases and J by 4 bases. This CDR3 region has 15 residues. CDR3 sequence: CSARRSAGGYNEQFF. As DNA, the CDR3 is TGCAGTGCTAGAAGGTCAGCGGGAGGGTACAATGAGCAGTTCTTC.

This clonotype appeared a single time. The chain links TRBV18 to TRBJ2-5, with D maybe TRBD2 (6 bases). Germline CDR1 and CDR2: KGHSH and LQKENI. The CDR3 runs 14 residues. Trimming removed 0 bases at V and 4 bases at J, with 9 bases between. The CDR3 region has the DNA TGTGCCAGCTCACCACCGATGGGGGGAGAGACCCAGTACTTC. The encoded protein is CASSPPMGGETQYF.

The chain combines TRBV12-3 or TRBV12-4 with TRBJ2-3; 9 bases are a match to TRBD2. The CDR3 runs to 21 residues. With V trimmed by 1 base and J by 0 bases, 17 bases remained unmatched. CDR3 DNA: TGTGCCAGCAGTTTAGTATATGTCGTAGCGGGGGAGCTTACTAGCACAGATACGCAGTATTTT. It translates to CASSLVYVVAGELTSTDTQYF.

The sample holds one count of this clonotype. The chain joins TRBV20-1 to TRBJ2-1, with 11 nucleotides matching TRBD2. In germline, CDR1 is DFQATT, CDR2 SNEGSKA (reference sequence). The CDR3 has 15 amino acids. The ends lost 3 bases at V and 7 bases at J; junction bases unmatched: 8. CDR3 in amino acids: CSARISGRAGNEQFF. CDR3 nucleotide sequence: TGCAGTGCTAGGATTAGCGGGAGGGCCGGAAATGAGCAGTTCTTC.

This clonotype was detected a few times. The chain has TRBV12-3 or TRBV12-4 and TRBJ2-5, with D uncertain. The length of the CDR3 is 12 residues. Trimming left V 3 bases short and J 5 bases short, with 7 bases between. CDR3 DNA sequence: TGTGCCAGCAGTTTTAGGGTTGAGACCCAGTACTTC. This sequence encodes CASSFRVETQYF.

This clonotype was observed a few times. The chain recombines TRBV7-9 with TRBJ2-3; weak D call: TRBD1 (5 bases). The germline gives CDR1 SEHNR, CDR2 FQNEAQ (reference sequence). The V gene lost 2 bases and the J gene lost 10 bases, with 16 bases spanning the gap. The CDR3 is 14 residues long. The chain's CDR3 is CASSLQGAAFPQYF. DNA for the CDR3: TGTGCCAGCAGCTTACAAGGGGCCGCCTTTCCGCAGTATTTT.

The chain carries TRBV7-9 and TRBJ2-3; a possible D gene is TRBD2 (6 bases). CDR3 size: 14 residues. V was cut by 8 bases and J by 6 bases, with 18 bases left in between. CDR1 and CDR2 from the germline V gene are SEHNR and FQNEAQ (reference sequence). The DNA for the CDR3 is TGTGCCAGCGCCTTAAATGCCGGGAGTGATACGCAGTATTTT. It yields the protein CASALNAGSDTQYF. The whole variable domain, remainder taken from reference TRBV7-9 and TRBJ2-3, is DTGVSQNPRHKITKRGQNVTFRCDPISEHNRLYWYRQTLGQGPEFLTYFQNEAQLEKSRLLSDRFSAERPKGSFSTLEIQRTEQGDSAMYLCASALNAGSDTQYFGPGTRLTVL.

The J gene is TRBJ2-3, the V gene TRBV5-6; D perhaps matches TRBD2 (5 bases). Trimming left V 6 bases short and J 4 bases short, with 9 bases between. Germline V lookup: CDR1 SGHDT, CDR2 YYEEEE. This CDR3 comprises 12 residues. CDR3 protein: CASTWGADTQYF. CDR3 sequence (DNA): TGTGCCAGCACTTGGGGAGCAGATACGCAGTATTTT.

V usage is TRBV5-1 and J usage is TRBJ2-1, with D unclear. Trimming shortened V by 0 bases and J by 6 bases, and 16 bases separated the two germline ends. The CDR3 runs to 16 residues. Germline V gene sequence: CDR1 SGHRS, CDR2 YFSETQ. CDR3 protein: CASSLVRGRGSNEQFF. The CDR3 DNA is TGCGCCAGCAGCTTGGTACGCGGTAGAGGTAGCAATGAGCAGTTCTTC.